The clone carrying this T cell receptor beta chain has at least ten counts. These data originate in a study of T cells after yellow fever vaccination. In the study overall: Preparation used SMART-Seq v4 Ultra Low Input for the low-cell-number fractions.

TCRdb reprocessed the 5' RACE reads with MiXCR, giving one entry per CDR3 protein. This sample has about 340,000 distinct CDR3 sequences, with around 13% found just once. This CDR3 spans 17 amino acids. V gave up 3 bases and J gave up 5 bases; unmatched junction bases: 14. Germline CDR1 is MGHRA and CDR2 is YSYEKL. The sequence was obtained from a young man who received the YFV17D yellow fever vaccine. V and J are TRBV4-1 and TRBJ2-3; TRBD2 matches at 7 bases. Sequences were derived from CD4+ T cells sorted from PBMCs, sampled 15 days after the yellow fever booster vaccination. The CDR3 DNA sequence: TGCGCCAGCAGCCAGAGCGGGAACACGGCTTTAGGAGATACGCAGTATTTT. Its translation: CASSQSGNTALGDTQYF.